This TCR beta chain was retrieved from a study of control samples from healthy donors and cancer patients (dated by TCRdb to the early 2020s). The library was produced with the immunoSEQ multiplex PCR assay. The table comes from immuneACCESS by way of TCRdb, which keeps in-frame sequences with V and J called. Part of the clones is missing from these tables; in studies checked, under half for an unresolved V gene and the rest for unknown reasons. This sample comprises about 130,000 clones, roughly 91% of them detected only once. About 1.5% of the sample is in the top ten clones. About this clone itself: It has no known antigen specificity. There are no base qualities to consult, and no much larger clone falls within one base.

This receptor was identified in a middle-aged man with head and neck cancer. The specimen was PBMCs.

The sequenced DNA: TGCGCCAGCAGCCCCGGACAGTCCTACAATGAGCAGTTCTTC. This codes for CASSPGQSYNEQFF. The rearrangement joined TRBV5-1 to TRBJ2-1; the D gene is possibly TRBD1, with 6 bases matching. Counted from cysteine to phenylalanine, this CDR3 has 14 amino acids. The only DNA kept is the CDR3, 42 bases in frame from the first base. Sequences SGHRS (CDR1) and YFSETQ (CDR2) are obtained from the germline V gene. V drops 4 bases and J drops 1 base, leaving 9 bases in between. When the CDR3 is completed using the reference TRBV5-1 and TRBJ2-1 genes on either side, the full variable domain is KAGVTQTPRYLIKTRGQQVTLSCSPISGHRSVSWYQQTPGQGLQFLFEYFSETQRNKGNFPGRFSGRQFSNSRSEMNVSTLELGDSALYLCASSPGQSYNEQFFGPGTRLTVL.